Below are 4 T cell receptor beta chains sequenced from a single sample in a study of blood T cell repertoires in COVID-19. Produced via immunoSEQ multiplex PCR; TCRdb's table is partial and in-frame only. The sample yields 260,000 or so clones, about nine tenths seen once. The material sequenced was PBMCs or T cells enriched from blood (not recorded which). All receptors derive from a middle-aged woman with acute COVID-19.

This clone was seen only a few times. This sequence joins TRBV28 and TRBJ2-7, with 7 bases lining up with TRBD1. CDR3 length: 15 residues. The germline V gene encodes CDR1 MDHEN and CDR2 SYDVKM. V dropped 5 bases and J dropped 2; count of bases not matched to a gene: 9. The CDR3, as DNA: TGTGCCAGCAGTGCATCTATGACAGGGCCCTACGAGCAGTACTTC. It encodes CASSASMTGPYEQYF.

This chain uses TRBV7-2 with TRBJ1-6; TRBD1 aligns across 7 bases. The ends lost 5 bases at V and 5 bases at J; junction bases unmatched: 6. The CDR3 has 15 amino acids. The V gene's germline CDR1 is SGHTA and CDR2 FQGNSA. DNA of the CDR3: TGTGCCAGCAGCACTCGGACAGGAAATAATTCACCCCTCCACTTT. Protein: CASSTRTGNNSPLHF.

The rearrangement links TRBV18 to TRBJ2-2; a possible D gene is TRBD1 (6 bases). V gave up 3 bases and J gave up 1 base, with 12 bases separating them. Germline CDR1 and CDR2: KGHSH and LQKENI. CDR3 length equals 16 residues. CDR3 DNA: TGTGCCAGCTCACCCTCCGGGACACTGAACACCGGGGAGCTGTTTTTT. Protein sequence: CASSPSGTLNTGELFF.

The rearrangement joins TRBV9 to TRBJ2-1; tentative D call: TRBD2 (5 bases). The V end lost 4 bases, the J end lost 2 bases, and 7 bases lay between the germline ends. Germline values: CDR1 SGDLS, CDR2 YYNGEE. CDR3 length equals 13 residues. The CDR3 loop reads CASSPGTYNEQFF. In DNA form, the CDR3 reads TGTGCCAGCAGCCCCGGGACCTACAATGAGCAGTTCTTC.